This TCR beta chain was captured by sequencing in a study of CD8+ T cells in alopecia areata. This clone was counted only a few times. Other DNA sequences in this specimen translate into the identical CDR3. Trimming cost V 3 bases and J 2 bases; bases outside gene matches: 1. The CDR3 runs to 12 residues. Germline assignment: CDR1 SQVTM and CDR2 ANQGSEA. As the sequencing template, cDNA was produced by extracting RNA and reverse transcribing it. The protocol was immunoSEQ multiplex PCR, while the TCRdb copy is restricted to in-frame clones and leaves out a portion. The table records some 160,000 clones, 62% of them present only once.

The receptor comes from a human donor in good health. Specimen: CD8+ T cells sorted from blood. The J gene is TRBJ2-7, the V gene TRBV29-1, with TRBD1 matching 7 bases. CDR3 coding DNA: TGCAGCGTTGAGCAGGGGGCCTACGAGCAGTACTTC. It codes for CSVEQGAYEQYF.